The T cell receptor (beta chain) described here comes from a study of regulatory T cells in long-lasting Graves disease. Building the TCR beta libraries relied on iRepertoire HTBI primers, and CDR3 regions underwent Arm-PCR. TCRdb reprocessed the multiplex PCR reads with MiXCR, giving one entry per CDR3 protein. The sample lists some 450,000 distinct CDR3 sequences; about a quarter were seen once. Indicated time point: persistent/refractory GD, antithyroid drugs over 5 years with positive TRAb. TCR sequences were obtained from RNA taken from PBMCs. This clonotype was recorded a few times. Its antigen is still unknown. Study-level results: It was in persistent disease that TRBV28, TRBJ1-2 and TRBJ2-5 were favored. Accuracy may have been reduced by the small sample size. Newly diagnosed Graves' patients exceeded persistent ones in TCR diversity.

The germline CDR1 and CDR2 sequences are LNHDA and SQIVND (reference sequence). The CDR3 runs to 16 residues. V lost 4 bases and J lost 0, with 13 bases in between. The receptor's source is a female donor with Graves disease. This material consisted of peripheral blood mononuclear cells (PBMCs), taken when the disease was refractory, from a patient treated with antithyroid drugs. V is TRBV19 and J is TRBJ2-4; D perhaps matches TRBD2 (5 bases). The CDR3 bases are TGTGCCAGTAGTACCACGGGAAGCTTAGCCAAAAACATTCAGTACTTC. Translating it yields CASSTTGSLAKNIQYF.